The 16 T cell receptor beta chains listed next were all sequenced from one sample in a study of blood T cell repertoires in COVID-19. The method was immunoSEQ multiplex PCR; TCRdb's version includes in-frame clones alone and lacks a portion of them. Of roughly 240,000 clones in the sample, approximately 88% were seen once. Sequencing input: PBMCs or T cells enriched from blood (not recorded which). These receptors all come from a woman in her thirties or forties with acute COVID-19.

J is TRBJ1-5 and V is TRBV12-5, with D possibly matching TRBD1 (6 bases). V was clipped by 7 bases and J by 0 bases, with 13 bases between them. This CDR3 is built from 15 residues. From germline, CDR1 is LGHNT and CDR2 FRNRAP. The CDR3 DNA is TGTGCTAGTGCTACCGGGACAAGTAGCAATCAGCCCCAGCATTTT. Its protein product is CASATGTSSNQPQHF.

The chain combines TRBV25-1 with TRBJ2-2; tentatively, D is TRBD1 (8 bases). The CDR3 extends over 14 amino acids. V lost 8 bases and J lost 6, with 16 bases in between. Per the germline V gene, CDR1 is MGHDK and CDR2 is SYGVNS. CDR3 region: CASGNTGGAGELFF. CDR3 nucleotide sequence: TGTGCCAGCGGAAACACAGGGGGGGCCGGGGAGCTGTTTTTT.

This rearrangement joins TRBV6-2 or TRBV6-3 to TRBJ2-4; 8 bases map to TRBD1. The CDR3 is 16 amino acids. The J segment lost 0 bases and the V segment lost 6 bases, leaving 7 bases of the junction unmatched. Germline CDR1 MNHEY, CDR2 SVGEGT. CDR3 region: CASSSTGGLAKNIQYF. In DNA form, the CDR3 reads TGTGCCAGCAGCTCCACAGGGGGTCTAGCCAAAAACATTCAGTACTTC.

The chain couples TRBV11-2 to TRBJ1-1, with D tentatively TRBD1 (6 bases). The V gene's germline CDR1 is SGHAT and CDR2 FQNNGV. The V and J ends lost 3 bases and 2 bases respectively, with 7 bases between them. The CDR3 spans 13 residues. Here the CDR3 reads CASSLDRNTEAFF. The DNA for the CDR3 is TGTGCCAGCAGCTTGGACAGAAACACTGAAGCTTTCTTT.

The chain is built from TRBV10-3 and TRBJ1-1; D is unresolved. Germline loops: CDR1 ENHRY, CDR2 SYGVKD. Trimming left V 2 bases short and J 3 bases short, with 10 bases between. This CDR3 has 14 amino acids. The CDR3 loop reads CAISEGQDHTEAFF. As DNA, the CDR3 is TGTGCCATCAGTGAGGGGCAGGATCACACTGAAGCTTTCTTT.

V usage is TRBV12-3 or TRBV12-4 and J usage is TRBJ1-1; perhaps TRBD1 as D (5 bases). This CDR3 spans 12 amino acids. Trimming removed 6 bases at V and 6 bases at J, with 11 bases between. CDR3 residues: CASRRTFAEAFF. The CDR3, as DNA: TGTGCCAGCAGGCGGACATTTGCTGAAGCTTTCTTT.

This chain links TRBV5-5 with TRBJ2-3, with D maybe TRBD2 (6 bases). Germline V lookup: CDR1 SGHKS, CDR2 YYEKEE (reference sequence). With 2 bases removed from V and 1 base from J, the gap between germline ends came to 11 bases. The CDR3 consists of 15 residues. CDR3 in DNA: TGTGCCAGCAGCTTTGGGACTCCTCGCACAGATACGCAGTATTTT. Protein: CASSFGTPRTDTQYF.

The rearrangement joins TRBV10-2 to TRBJ1-4, with D unclear. Trimming took 6 bases from V and 5 from J, leaving 7 bases between them. Germline V CDR1 and CDR2: WSHSY, SAAADI. This CDR3 contains 12 residues. Here the CDR3 DNA reads TGCGCCAGCAGGCAGATCAATGAAAAACTGTTTTTT. Protein: CASRQINEKLFF.

The chain employs TRBV6-5 and TRBJ2-7, with 7 positions matching TRBD1. Germline V gene data show CDR1 as MNHEY and CDR2 as SVGAGI. The CDR3 is 15 residues long. The V and J ends lost 10 bases and 3 bases, in that order; junction bases with no gene match: 15. This chain's CDR3 is CATSTGTVRIYEQYF. The CDR3 DNA reads TGTGCCACCTCGACGGGGACAGTGAGGATCTACGAGCAGTACTTC.

The V and J genes are TRBV19 and TRBJ2-5; 12 bases agree with TRBD2. V dropped 5 bases and J dropped 5; count of bases not matched to a gene: 6. Per the germline V gene, CDR1 is LNHDA and CDR2 is SQIVND (reference sequence). The CDR3 spans 15 residues. CDR3 in amino acids: CASSYLAGGRETQYF. In nucleotides, the CDR3 is TGTGCCAGTAGTTACCTAGCGGGGGGGCGTGAGACCCAGTACTTC.

The J gene is TRBJ2-4, the V gene TRBV13, with D uncertain. Trimming stripped 0 bases from V and 0 bases from J, with 3 bases between. The CDR3 is 14 residues long. Germline V gene sequence: CDR1 PRHDT, CDR2 FYEKMQ (reference sequence). The CDR3 here is CASSLGLAKNIQYF. CDR3 nucleotides: TGTGCCAGCAGCTTAGGACTAGCCAAAAACATTCAGTACTTC.

The CDR3 reads CATSGPSGPYNEQFF. In DNA form, the CDR3 reads TGTGCCACCAGTGGGCCTAGCGGGCCCTACAATGAGCAGTTCTTC. This chain links TRBV24-1 with TRBJ2-1, with 8 positions matching TRBD2. Germline loops: CDR1 KGHDR, CDR2 SFDVKD. Trimming at V came to 5 bases and at J to 2 bases, leaving 4 bases not matched to a gene. This CDR3 has 15 residues.

The V and J genes are TRBV7-9 and TRBJ1-1, with 8 nucleotides matching TRBD1. The CDR3 is made up of 14 amino acids. V was pared by 7 bases and J by 5 bases, with 9 bases of the junction left unmatched. CDR1 is SEHNR, CDR2 FQNEAQ, per germline (reference sequence). The DNA for the CDR3 is TGTGCCAGCACCAAAACAGGGGGAATAACTGAAGCTTTCTTT. Encoded protein: CASTKTGGITEAFF.

The chain joins TRBV10-2 to TRBJ1-5, with D possibly being TRBD1 (6 bases). Trimming took off 4 bases at V and 6 bases at J, with 10 bases between the two ends. From germline, CDR1 is WSHSY and CDR2 SAAADI. This CDR3 spans 13 amino acids. The CDR3 sequence: CASSGTGIQPQHF. CDR3 nucleotide sequence: TGCGCCAGCAGTGGTACAGGGATTCAGCCCCAGCATTTT.

This rearrangement joins TRBV5-1 to TRBJ2-7; TRBD1 agrees at 11 bases. CDR3 length: 15 amino acids. Per germline, CDR1 SGHRS and CDR2 YFSETQ. J gave up 3 bases and V 0 bases, and 2 bases lay outside the gene matches. The CDR3 sequence: CASSLGGTGGYEQYF. CDR3 in DNA: TGCGCCAGCAGCTTGGGCGGGACAGGGGGCTACGAGCAGTACTTC.

This chain links TRBV4-1 with TRBJ2-1; D is unclear. From germline, CDR1 is MGHRA and CDR2 YSYEKL. Trimming shortened V by 1 base and J by 4 bases, and 5 bases separated the two germline ends. The CDR3 covers 13 residues. CDR3 DNA sequence: TGCGCCAGCAGCCAAGCCTATTACAATGAGCAGTTCTTC. This encodes CASSQAYYNEQFF.